This T cell receptor beta chain was identified during a study of cytomegalovirus exposure and HLA in healthy donors. Whole-study findings and limits: Most TCR sequences were seen very rarely across donors, but some public TCRs occurred in many. Cytomegalovirus-associated TCR beta chains were listed, numbering 150 to 200. Published work reported that the classifier diagnosed cytomegalovirus status with high specificity and sensitivity.

Separation from the approximately 690-subject first cohort characterized the roughly 130-subject validation cohort, to which the donors belonged. The germline V and J ends were trimmed by 5 bases and 3 bases, with 13 bases remaining between them. The CDR3 sequence is 14 residues long. Germline-derived CDR1 and CDR2 are SGHAT and FQNNGV. Regarding this clone: Its specificity is unknown.

Sequencing used immunoSEQ multiplex PCR; TCRdb keeps in-frame clones, though not all of them. Here the sample spans some 140,000 clones, approximately 84% being singletons. The gene calls are TRBV11-2 and TRBJ1-1; TRBD1 might be the D (5 bases). This receptor was identified in a woman younger than 45 in good health and CMV-seronegative. Source material: PBMCs. CDR3 nucleotide sequence: TGTGCCAGCAGCAGTGTGGGACTCCACACTGAAGCTTTCTTT. Its translation: CASSSVGLHTEAFF. Based on the CDR3 plus reference TRBV11-2 and TRBJ1-1, the full variable domain is EAGVAQSPRYKIIEKRQSVAFWCNPISGHATLYWYQQILGQGPKLLIQFQNNGVVDDSQLPKDRFSAERLKGVDSTLKIQPAKLEDSAVYLCASSSVGLHTEAFFGQGTRLTVV.